This paragraph reports one T cell receptor (beta chain). Which antigen it targets is not known. There are no base qualities to consult, and no much larger clone falls within one base. Other DNA sequences of this sample code for an identical CDR3. This specimen belongs to a study of shared clonotypes between healthy human individuals (TCRdb year 2020). About the study as a whole: The cohort comprised a couple of women and three men aged 18 to 49 years. For each donor, three plates each were used for CD4 naive and CD4 memory, two plates were used for CD8 naive, and one plate was used for CD8 memory. The study deeply sequenced blood TCR repertoires of five healthy adults to estimate repertoire size and the extent of clonotype sharing between individuals. Libraries were prepared and TCR repertoires were sequenced by different laboratories using diverse techniques, in order to increase sequencing depth and limit assay-specific biases. Between about 0.85 and 10 billion PBMCs per donor were obtained by leukapheresis.

Broad study findings and their caveats: Because the study included only a small number of donors, the genetic and exposure-history diversity represented was limited. Even with the large sequencing depth, rarefaction of the sorted-subset datasets indicated that sequencing was incomplete. Estimated clonotype richness was generally larger for naive than for memory subsets. Sampling was restricted to blood, and TCR repertoires in tissues likely differ from the TCR repertoires found in blood. Pairwise subsampling indicated that sequencing depth was expected to affect the degree of clonotype sharing among donors. Compared with non-shared clonotypes, the clonotypes found in all four sorted-subset donors had higher generation probabilities. Across four donors, approximately 5% of naive CD4, 3% to 4% of naive CD8, around 2.1% of memory CD4, and roughly 0.4% of memory CD8 clonotypes were shared.

TCR CDR3 regions were amplified from genomic DNA by multiplex PCR using the deep immunoSEQ assay. Extracted genomic DNA from each cell subset was spread evenly across all wells of several immunoSEQ 96-well plates, with each plate serving as a replicate. For sorted subsets, around 200 ng genomic DNA, equal to tens of thousands of T cell genomes, was loaded into each replicate PCR. The purified libraries were quantified using a Qubit 3.0 fluorometer, sized with a Bioanalyzer 2100, and then quantified again using the KAPA Library Quantification kit. A separate single-read 150-cycle Illumina NextSeq 550 flow cell was used to sequence each immunoSEQ 96-well plate. Turning to the authors' computational methods: Because the immunoSEQ output held only junctional sequences and lacked quality scores, the filtering could not match the filtering applied to full-length reads. To assign V/J genes and CDR3, sequences were annotated using PyIR, a Python wrapper for IgBLAST v1.9, with IMGT germline references. Any read was removed if the V/J assignment was weak (E-value above 1e-6), the CDR3 was missing, or the read contained stop codons, out-of-frame junctions, or ambiguous translated residues. V3J clonotypes were defined by identical inferred V gene, J gene, and CDR3 amino acid sequence. Percentage overlap between repertoires was calculated by dividing the number of shared unique clonotypes by the size of the smaller repertoire. RTK rarefaction, the Chao1 estimator, and Recon v2.1 estimates of unobserved clonotypes were used to assess repertoire richness. For all TCRbeta clonotypes obtained by the gDNA method from a handful of donors, generation probabilities were computed with OLGA. TCRdb limited this immuneACCESS table to in-frame rearrangements with V and J called. A share of clones is missing; checked studies link under half to unresolved V genes, and the rest is unexplained. V, J and clone size were drawn from that table, and D and trimming were deduced from the DNA. This sample holds just over 2,000,000 clones; around 96% were observed only once. Together, the top ten hold around 1.1% of the sample.

The cysteine opens and the phenylalanine closes a CDR3 of 14 amino acids. Here the CDR3 DNA is all that survives: 42 bases in frame from base 1. The junction carries 9 bases between V and J, which are trimmed by 0 bases and 3 bases respectively. The germline V gene specifies SGHDT as CDR1 and YYEEEE as CDR2. For the CD8 naive samples, CD45RO-negative cells were positively selected for CCR7, yielding a CD45RA+CCR7+ population from which TemRA cells were excluded. Healthy HIV-negative adults with no recently reported acute infections or vaccinations were included as donors. All donors were Caucasian adults living in Nashville, Tennessee, USA. After blood collection by leukapheresis, PBMCs were isolated using Ficoll-Histopaque density gradient centrifugation and then cryopreserved in the vapor phase of liquid nitrogen. Purity and quantity of every magnetically sorted T cell population were checked by analytical flow cytometry. Genomic DNA was isolated from every sorted fraction and measured by UV absorbance on a Nanodrop 2000c.

The sequence links TRBV5-6 to TRBJ2-5, and the D gene may be TRBD2, 6 bases matching. The TCR was taken from a man younger than 35 in good health. The sample was naive CD8+ T cells sorted from blood. Per the publication, the cell subset or site label means: CD45RA+CCR7+. The DNA sequence follows: TGTGCCAGCAGCTTGGCCGGCGGGAAAGAGACCCAGTACTTC. This gives the protein CASSLAGGKETQYF.